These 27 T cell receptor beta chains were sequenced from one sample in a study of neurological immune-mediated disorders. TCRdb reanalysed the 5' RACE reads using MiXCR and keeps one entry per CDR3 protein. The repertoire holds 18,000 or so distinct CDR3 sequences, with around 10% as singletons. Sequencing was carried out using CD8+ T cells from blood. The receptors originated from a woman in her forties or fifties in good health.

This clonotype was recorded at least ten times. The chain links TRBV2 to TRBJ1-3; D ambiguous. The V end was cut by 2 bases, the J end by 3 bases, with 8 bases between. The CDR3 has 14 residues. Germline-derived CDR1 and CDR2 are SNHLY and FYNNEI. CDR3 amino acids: CASSERPDGNTIYF. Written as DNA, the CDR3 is TGTGCCAGCAGTGAACGCCCAGATGGAAACACCATATATTTT. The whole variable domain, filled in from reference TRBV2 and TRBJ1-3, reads EPEVTQTPSHQVTQMGQEVILRCVPISNHLYFYWYRQILGQKVEFLVSFYNNEISEKSEIFDDQFSVERPDGSNFTLKIRSTKLEDSAMYFCASSERPDGNTIYFGEGSWLTVV.

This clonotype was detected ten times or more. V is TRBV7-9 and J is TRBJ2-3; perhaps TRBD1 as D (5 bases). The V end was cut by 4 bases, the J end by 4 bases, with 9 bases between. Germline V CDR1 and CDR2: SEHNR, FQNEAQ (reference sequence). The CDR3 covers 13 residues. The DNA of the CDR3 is TGTGCCAGCAGCTCCGCAGGGTCAGATACGCAGTATTTT. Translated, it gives CASSSAGSDTQYF.

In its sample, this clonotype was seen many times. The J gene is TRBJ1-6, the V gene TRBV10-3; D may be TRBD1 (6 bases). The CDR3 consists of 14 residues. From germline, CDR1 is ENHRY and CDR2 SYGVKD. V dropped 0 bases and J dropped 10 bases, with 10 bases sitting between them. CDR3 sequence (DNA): TGTGCCATCAGTGAGTCCGGGACACACTCACCCCTCCACTTT. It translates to CAISESGTHSPLHF.

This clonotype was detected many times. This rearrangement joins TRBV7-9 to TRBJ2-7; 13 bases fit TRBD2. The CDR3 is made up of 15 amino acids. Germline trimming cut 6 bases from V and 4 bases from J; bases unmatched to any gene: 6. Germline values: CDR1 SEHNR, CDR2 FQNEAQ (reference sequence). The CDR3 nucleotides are TGTGCCAGCAGGGATTGGACTAGCGGGAGATACGAGCAGTACTTC. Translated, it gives CASRDWTSGRYEQYF.

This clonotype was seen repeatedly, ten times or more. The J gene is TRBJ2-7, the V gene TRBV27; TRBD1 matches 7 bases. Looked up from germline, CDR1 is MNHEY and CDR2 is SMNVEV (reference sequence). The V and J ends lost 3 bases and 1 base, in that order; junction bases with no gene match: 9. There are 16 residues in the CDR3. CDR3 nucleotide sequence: TGTGCCAGCAGTTTCACGGGACAGCGAGCATCCTACGAGCAGTACTTC. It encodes CASSFTGQRASYEQYF.

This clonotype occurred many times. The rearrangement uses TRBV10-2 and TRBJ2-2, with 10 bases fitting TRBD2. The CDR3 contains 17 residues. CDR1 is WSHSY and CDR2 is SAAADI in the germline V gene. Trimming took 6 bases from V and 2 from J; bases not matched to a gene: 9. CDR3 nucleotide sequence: TGCGCCAGCAGCCCTCCAGGGACTAGCGCAAACACCGGGGAGCTGTTTTTT. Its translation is CASSPPGTSANTGELFF.

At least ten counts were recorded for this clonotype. CDR3 in DNA: TGTGCCACCACCAGCGAGGGGAATGAGCAGTTCTTC. Translating it yields CATTSEGNEQFF. The V gene is TRBV28, the J gene TRBJ2-1; D is perhaps TRBD1 or TRBD2 (5 bases each). This CDR3 comprises 12 residues. V was cut by 10 bases and J by 7 bases, with 14 bases left in between. Germline V gives CDR1 MDHEN, CDR2 SYDVKM.

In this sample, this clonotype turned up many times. This CDR3 reads CASSHSGGSEQYF. The CDR3, as DNA: TGTGCCAGCAGCCATTCAGGGGGCTCCGAGCAGTACTTC. The chain is built from TRBV7-2 and TRBJ2-7; 8 nucleotides match TRBD1. The CDR3 sequence is 13 residues long. Germline lookup yields CDR1 SGHTA and CDR2 FQGNSA. Trimming at V came to 5 bases and at J to 6 bases, leaving 6 bases not matched to a gene.

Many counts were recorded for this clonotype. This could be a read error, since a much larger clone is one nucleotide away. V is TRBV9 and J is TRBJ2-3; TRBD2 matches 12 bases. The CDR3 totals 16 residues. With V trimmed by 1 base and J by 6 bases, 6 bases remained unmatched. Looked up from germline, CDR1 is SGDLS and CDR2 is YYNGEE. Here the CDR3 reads CASSVQLAGGMDTQYF. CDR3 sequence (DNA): TGTGCCAGCAGCGTACAACTAGCGGGAGGTATGGATACGCAGTATTTT.

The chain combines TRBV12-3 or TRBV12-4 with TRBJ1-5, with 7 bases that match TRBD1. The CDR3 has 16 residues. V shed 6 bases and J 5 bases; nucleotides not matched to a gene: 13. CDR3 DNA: TGTGCCAGCAGCCATAGCAGGACAGGAAACCATCAGCCCCAGCATTTT. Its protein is CASSHSRTGNHQPQHF.

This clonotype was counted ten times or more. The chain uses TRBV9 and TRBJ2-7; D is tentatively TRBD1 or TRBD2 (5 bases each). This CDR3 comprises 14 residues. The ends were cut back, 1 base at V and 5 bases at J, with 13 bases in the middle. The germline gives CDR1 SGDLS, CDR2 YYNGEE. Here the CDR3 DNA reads TGTGCCAGCAGCGTATTATCCGGGGCGGACGAGCAGTACTTC. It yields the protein CASSVLSGADEQYF. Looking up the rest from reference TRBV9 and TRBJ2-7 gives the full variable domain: DSGVTQTPKHLITATGQRVTLRCSPRSGDLSVYWYQQSLDQGLQFLIQYYNGEERAKGNILERFSAQQFPDLHSELNLSSLELGDSALYFCASSVLSGADEQYFGPGTRLTVT.

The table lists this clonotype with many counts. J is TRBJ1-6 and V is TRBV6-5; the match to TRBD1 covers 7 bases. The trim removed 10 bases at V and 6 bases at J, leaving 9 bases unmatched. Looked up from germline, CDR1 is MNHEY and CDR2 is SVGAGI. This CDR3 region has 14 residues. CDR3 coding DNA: TGTGCCAACCCAGGGGGGGGCGGTAATTCACCCCTCCACTTT. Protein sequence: CANPGGGGNSPLHF.

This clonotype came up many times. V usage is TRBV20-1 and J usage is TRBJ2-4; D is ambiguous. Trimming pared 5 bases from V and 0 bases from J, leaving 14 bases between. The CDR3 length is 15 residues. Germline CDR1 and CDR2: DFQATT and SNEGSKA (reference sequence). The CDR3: CSAPPRYLAKNIQYF. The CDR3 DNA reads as TGCAGTGCTCCCCCCCGGTACCTAGCCAAAAACATTCAGTACTTC.

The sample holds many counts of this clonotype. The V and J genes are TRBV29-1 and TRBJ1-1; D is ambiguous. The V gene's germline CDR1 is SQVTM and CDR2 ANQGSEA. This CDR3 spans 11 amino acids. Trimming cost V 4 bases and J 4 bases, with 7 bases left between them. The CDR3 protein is CSVAGITEAFF. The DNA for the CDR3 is TGCAGCGTTGCTGGCATCACTGAAGCTTTCTTT.

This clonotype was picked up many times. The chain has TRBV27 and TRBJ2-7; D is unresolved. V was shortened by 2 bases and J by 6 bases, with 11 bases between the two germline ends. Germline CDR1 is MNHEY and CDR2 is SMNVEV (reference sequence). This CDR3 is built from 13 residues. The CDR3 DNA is TGTGCCAGCAGTTTAGTAACAGAATCCGAGCAGTACTTC. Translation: CASSLVTESEQYF.

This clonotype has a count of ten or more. The CDR3 loop reads CASSGLAGPTGYEQYF. DNA for the CDR3: TGTGCCAGCAGTGGTCTAGCGGGACCGACAGGATACGAGCAGTACTTC. The rearrangement uses TRBV7-9 and TRBJ2-7; 9 bases align to TRBD2. V trimming: 6 bases; J trimming: 4 bases; junction bases outside the gene matches: 13. CDR1 and CDR2 from the germline V gene are SEHNR and FQNEAQ (reference sequence). This CDR3 spans 16 amino acids.

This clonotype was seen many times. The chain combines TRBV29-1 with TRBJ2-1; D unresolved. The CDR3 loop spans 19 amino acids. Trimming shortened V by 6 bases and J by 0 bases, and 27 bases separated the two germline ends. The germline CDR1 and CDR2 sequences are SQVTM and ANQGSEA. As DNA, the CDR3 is TGCAGCGTCATCCCTGGCGTTGGACGGTCCTATAGCTCCTACAATGAGCAGTTCTTC. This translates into CSVIPGVGRSYSSYNEQFF.

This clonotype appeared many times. The CDR3 protein is CATSRDRSSNQPQHF. In nucleotides, the CDR3 is TGTGCCACCAGCAGAGATCGGAGTAGCAATCAGCCCCAGCATTTT. This chain connects TRBV15 to TRBJ1-5; D gene ambiguous. Trimming shortened V by 0 bases and J by 0 bases, and 6 bases separated the two germline ends. CDR3 size: 15 residues. Per germline, CDR1 LNHNV and CDR2 YYDKDF (reference sequence).

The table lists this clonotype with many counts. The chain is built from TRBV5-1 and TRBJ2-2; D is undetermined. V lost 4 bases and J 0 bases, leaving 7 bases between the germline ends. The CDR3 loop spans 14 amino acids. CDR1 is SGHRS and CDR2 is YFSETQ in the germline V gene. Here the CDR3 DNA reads TGCGCCAGCAGCATCTACACGAACACCGGGGAGCTGTTTTTT. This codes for CASSIYTNTGELFF.

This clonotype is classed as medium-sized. This CDR3 reads CASRPLLGGGQPQHF. The CDR3 DNA sequence: TGTGCCAGCAGACCTTTACTAGGGGGCGGGCAGCCCCAGCATTTT. The genes are TRBV28 and TRBJ1-5, with 7 bases matching TRBD1. The ends lost 6 bases at V and 7 bases at J; junction bases unmatched: 12. This CDR3 region has 15 residues. The germline V gene encodes CDR1 MDHEN and CDR2 SYDVKM.

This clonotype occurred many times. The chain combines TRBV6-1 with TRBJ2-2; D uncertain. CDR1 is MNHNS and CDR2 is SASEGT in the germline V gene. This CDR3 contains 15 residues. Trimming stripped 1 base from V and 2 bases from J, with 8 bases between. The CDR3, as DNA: TGTGCCAGCAGTGAAGGTTACAGAAACACCGGGGAGCTGTTTTTT. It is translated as CASSEGYRNTGELFF.

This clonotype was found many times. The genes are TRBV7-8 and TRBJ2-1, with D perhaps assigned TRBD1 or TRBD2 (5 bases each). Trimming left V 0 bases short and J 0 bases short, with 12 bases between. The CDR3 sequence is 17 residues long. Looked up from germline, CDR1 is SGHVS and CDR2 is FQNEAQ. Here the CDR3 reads CASSLAPGPTSYNEQFF. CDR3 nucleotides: TGTGCCAGCAGCTTAGCCCCGGGACCTACCTCCTACAATGAGCAGTTCTTC. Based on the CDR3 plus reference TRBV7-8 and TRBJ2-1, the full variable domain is GAGVSQSPRYKVAKRGQDVALRCDPISGHVSLFWYQQALGQGPEFLTYFQNEAQLDKSGLPSDRFFAERPEGSVSTLKIQRTQQEDSAVYLCASSLAPGPTSYNEQFFGPGTRLTVL.

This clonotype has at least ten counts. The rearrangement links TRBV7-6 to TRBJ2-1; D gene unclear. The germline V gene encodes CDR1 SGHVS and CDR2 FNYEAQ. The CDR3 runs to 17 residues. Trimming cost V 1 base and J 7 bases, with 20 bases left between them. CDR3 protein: CASSLGSFLKGTNEQFF. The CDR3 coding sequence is TGTGCCAGCAGCTTAGGGAGCTTCCTAAAGGGAACGAATGAGCAGTTCTTC.

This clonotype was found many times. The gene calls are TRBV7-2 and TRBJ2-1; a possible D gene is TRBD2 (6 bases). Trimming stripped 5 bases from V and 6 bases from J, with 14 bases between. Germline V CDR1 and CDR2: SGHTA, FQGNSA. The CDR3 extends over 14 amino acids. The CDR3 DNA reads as TGTGCCAGCAGCCCTCGACTAGATCTCAATGAGCAGTTCTTC. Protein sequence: CASSPRLDLNEQFF.

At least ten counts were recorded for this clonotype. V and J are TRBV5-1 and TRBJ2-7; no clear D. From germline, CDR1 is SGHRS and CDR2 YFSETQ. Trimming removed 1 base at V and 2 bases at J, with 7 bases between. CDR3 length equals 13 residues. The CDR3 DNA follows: TGCGCCAGCAGCTTGAGAGTAGCCTACGAGCAGTACTTC. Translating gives CASSLRVAYEQYF.

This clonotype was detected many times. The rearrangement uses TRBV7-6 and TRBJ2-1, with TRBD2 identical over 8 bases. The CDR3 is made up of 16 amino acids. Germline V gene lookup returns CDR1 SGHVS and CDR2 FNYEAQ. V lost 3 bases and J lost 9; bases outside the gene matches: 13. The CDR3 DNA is TGTGCCAGCAGCTTCTCGGCGGGGGGCCGTCGGTTTGAGCAGTTCTTC. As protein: CASSFSAGGRRFEQFF.

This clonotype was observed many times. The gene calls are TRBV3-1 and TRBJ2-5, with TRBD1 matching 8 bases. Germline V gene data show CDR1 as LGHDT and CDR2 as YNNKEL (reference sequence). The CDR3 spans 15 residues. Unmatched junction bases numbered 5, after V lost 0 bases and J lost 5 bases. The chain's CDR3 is CASSQDRWTGETQYF. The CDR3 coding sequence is TGTGCCAGCAGCCAAGATCGCTGGACAGGGGAGACCCAGTACTTC.